Below, 3 T cell receptor beta chains from the same sample are listed, as sequenced in a study of technical replicates of blood from a handful of donors. Assay used: immunoSEQ multiplex PCR; TCRdb lists only in-frame clones, some missing. The sample lists 68,000 or so clones; about 97% were seen once. Material: T cells isolated from PBMCs. All receptors derive from a human donor in good health.

The chain employs TRBV9 and TRBJ1-1, with 11 bases lining up with TRBD1. There are 14 residues in the CDR3. V dropped 5 bases and J dropped 10; count of bases not matched to a gene: 10. Looked up from germline, CDR1 is SGDLS and CDR2 is YYNGEE. As DNA, the CDR3 is TGTGCCAGCAGTAGGACAGGGGGCGAATTTGGAGCTTTCTTT. This encodes CASSRTGGEFGAFF.

This sequence joins TRBV19 and TRBJ2-1; the match to TRBD2 covers 13 bases. The CDR3 extends over 17 amino acids. V shed 5 bases and J 5 bases; nucleotides not matched to a gene: 9. Germline V gives CDR1 LNHDA, CDR2 SQIVND (reference sequence). Written as DNA, the CDR3 is TGTGCCAGTAGTCGCGCTGGACTAGCGGGAGCTAACAATGAGCAGTTCTTC. This translates into CASSRAGLAGANNEQFF.

The gene calls are TRBV11-1 and TRBJ2-1; D is possibly TRBD1 (6 bases). The V and J ends lost 2 bases and 8 bases respectively, with 10 bases between them. CDR1 is SGHAT, CDR2 FQDESV, per germline (reference sequence). This CDR3 has 13 residues. CDR3 sequence (DNA): TGTGCCAGCAGCTTACGGGACAAACATGAGCAGTTCTTC. It translates to CASSLRDKHEQFF.